These 11 T cell receptor beta chains were all obtained from the same sample, sequenced in a study of graft-versus-host responses after intestinal transplantation. The data were produced by immunoSEQ multiplex PCR, yet TCRdb's version contains in-frame clones alone and is incomplete. The table records over 75,000 clones, 86% of them present only once. The sequencing used PBMCs, collected 255 days after intestinal transplant. The origin of the receptors is a human patient who received an intestinal transplant, so some T cells may come from the graft donor.

In its sample, this clone was seen a few times. The genes are TRBV5-4 and TRBJ2-3; TRBD1 aligns across 8 bases. The junction had 7 bases not matched to a gene; V was cut back by 6 bases and J by 1 base. Germline V lookup: CDR1 SGHNT, CDR2 YYREEE (reference sequence). The CDR3 totals 15 residues. The CDR3 nucleotides are TGTGCCAGCAACGTCGACAGGGGCGGCACAGATACGCAGTATTTT. Translated: CASNVDRGGTDTQYF. The complete variable domain, with remaining parts taken from reference TRBV5-4 and TRBJ2-3, reads ETGVTQSPTHLIKTRGQQVTLRCSSQSGHNTVSWYQQALGQGPQFIFQYYREEENGRGNFPPRFSGLQFPNYSSELNVNALELDDSALYLCASNVDRGGTDTQYFGPGTRLTVL.

This chain connects TRBV27 to TRBJ2-3; D gene ambiguous. The V and J ends lost 2 bases and 2 bases respectively, with 14 bases between them. Germline V lookup: CDR1 MNHEY, CDR2 SMNVEV (reference sequence). The CDR3 sequence is 16 residues long. The CDR3 region is CASSLVGTRHTDTQYF. For the CDR3, the DNA is TGTGCCAGCAGTTTAGTGGGAACTCGCCACACAGATACGCAGTATTTT.

V and J are TRBV5-1 and TRBJ2-5; 11 bases match TRBD2. The V segment lost 0 bases and the J segment 2 bases; nucleotides outside the gene matches: 6. In germline, CDR1 is SGHRS, CDR2 YFSETQ. The CDR3 has 17 amino acids. CDR3 sequence reads: CASSLAVTSGGQETQYF. Written as DNA, the CDR3 is TGCGCCAGCAGCTTGGCCGTTACTAGCGGGGGACAAGAGACCCAGTACTTC. Full variable domain (rest looked up from reference TRBV5-1 and TRBJ2-5): KAGVTQTPRYLIKTRGQQVTLSCSPISGHRSVSWYQQTPGQGLQFLFEYFSETQRNKGNFPGRFSGRQFSNSRSEMNVSTLELGDSALYLCASSLAVTSGGQETQYFGPGTRLLVL.

The rearrangement links TRBV7-2 to TRBJ2-5; a weak D match, TRBD2 (6 bases). V was shortened by 1 base and J by 5 bases, with 11 bases between the two germline ends. Germline values: CDR1 SGHTA, CDR2 FQGNSA. The CDR3 covers 14 residues. CDR3 in amino acids: CASSLGLGMETQYF. The CDR3 bases are TGTGCCAGCAGCTTAGGACTAGGAATGGAGACCCAGTACTTC.

This clone was seen a single time. The chain employs TRBV6-1 and TRBJ1-2; 7 nucleotides agree with TRBD1. CDR3 size: 13 residues. J gave up 7 bases and V 3 bases, and 5 bases lay outside the gene matches. CDR1 is MNHNS, CDR2 SASEGT, per germline. The CDR3 protein is CASSETGWTGYTF. The CDR3 bases are TGTGCCAGCAGTGAGACAGGGTGGACTGGCTACACCTTC.

This chain links TRBV11-2 with TRBJ1-1; D gene unclear. Trimming left V 1 base short and J 1 base short, with 10 bases between. The CDR3 is made up of 15 amino acids. Per the germline V gene, CDR1 is SGHAT and CDR2 is FQNNGV. The CDR3 region has the DNA TGTGCCAGCAGCTTAGGTGAGGCTCAGAACACTGAAGCTTTCTTT. This codes for CASSLGEAQNTEAFF. Together with reference TRBV11-2 and TRBJ1-1, the CDR3 gives the full variable domain: EAGVAQSPRYKIIEKRQSVAFWCNPISGHATLYWYQQILGQGPKLLIQFQNNGVVDDSQLPKDRFSAERLKGVDSTLKIQPAKLEDSAVYLCASSLGEAQNTEAFFGQGTRLTVV.

The V call is TRBV6-1, the J call TRBJ2-1, with TRBD2 matching 7 bases. The CDR3 contains 16 residues. V shed 2 bases, J shed 8 bases, and the junction held 12 bases outside the gene matches. CDR1 is MNHNS, CDR2 SASEGT, per germline. CDR3 region: CASSEFREAGRHEQFF. The CDR3 nucleotides read TGTGCCAGCAGTGAATTCCGGGAGGCCGGCAGGCATGAGCAGTTCTTC.

This clone was picked up a small number of times. The V call is TRBV13, the J call TRBJ1-3; 12 bases map to TRBD1. Germline-derived CDR1 and CDR2 are PRHDT and FYEKMQ (reference sequence). V was pared by 1 base and J by 6 bases, with 4 bases of the junction left unmatched. The length of the CDR3 is 16 residues. Here the CDR3 reads CASSLVGQGASNTIYF. In DNA, the CDR3 is TGTGCCAGCAGCTTAGTGGGACAGGGGGCTTCAAACACCATATATTTT.

This sequence joins TRBV14 and TRBJ2-1; no reliable D call. Trimming took off 0 bases at V and 5 bases at J, with 5 bases between the two ends. CDR1 is SGHDN and CDR2 is FVKESK in the germline V gene. The CDR3 sequence is 13 residues long. The CDR3 DNA follows: TGTGCCAGCAGCCAAGAGGGAAACAATGAGCAGTTCTTC. Residues: CASSQEGNNEQFF.

V usage is TRBV7-3 and J usage is TRBJ2-3, with D possibly TRBD2 on 6 matching bases. Trimming left V 6 bases short and J 14 bases short, with 18 bases between. The germline V gene encodes CDR1 SGHTA and CDR2 FQGTGA. This CDR3 is 12 amino acids long. As DNA, the CDR3 is TGTGCCAGCAGTTTAGGAGGGGACCAGCGGTATTTT. Its translation is CASSLGGDQRYF.

The V and J genes are TRBV7-9 and TRBJ2-7; D not resolved. The CDR3 totals 13 residues. The V gene lost 3 bases and the J gene lost 0 bases, with 6 bases spanning the gap. Per the germline V gene, CDR1 is SEHNR and CDR2 is FQNEAQ (reference sequence). CDR3 nucleotide sequence: TGTGCCAGCAGCTTGCAGAGCTCCTACGAGCAGTACTTC. Amino acids: CASSLQSSYEQYF.